Listed below are T cell receptor beta chains from one sample, sequenced in a study of T cell responses to AZD1222 COVID-19 vaccine. TCRdb keeps only in-frame clones here, not all; method: immunoSEQ multiplex PCR. The repertoire holds roughly 100,000 clones, with roughly 88% as singletons. The sequenced sample was peripheral blood, obtained 28 days after the second AZD1222 dose. The receptors here all came from an adult who received the AZD1222 COVID-19 vaccine. CDR3s leave out the opening cysteine and the closing phenylalanine or tryptophan. The order of the fields is clone size, J gene, D gene, V gene, CDR3 protein. D genes are given only for firm matches. A clone size is listed for some rows: how often the clone was seen (once, few, many), or a class if it is expanded.

few,TRBJ1-2,NA,TRBV27,ASMSGGEVGGYGYT
NA,TRBJ2-2,NA,TRBV6-5,ASRGMDTGELF
NA,TRBJ1-1,NA,TRBV4-2,ASSQGPGVMNTEAF
NA,TRBJ2-2,NA,TRBV27,ASRSTAPTGELF
NA,TRBJ2-5,NA,TRBV19,ASTADQAETQY
NA,TRBJ1-1,NA,TRBV7-2,ASSRNMNTEAF
NA,TRBJ1-1,NA,TRBV18,ASSPGDGLRSTEAF
NA,TRBJ1-6,NA,TRBV7-8,ASSHQAGVSYNSPLH
NA,TRBJ1-1,NA,TRBV7-9,ASSLVPGLGNTEAF
NA,TRBJ2-3,NA,TRBV5-1,ASSLAPPSTDTQY
NA,TRBJ2-7,NA,TRBV5-4,ASSLGRNEQY
NA,TRBJ1-6,NA,TRBV7-9,ASSLRQAKSPLH
NA,TRBJ1-1,NA,TRBV7-3,ASSLMGGEAF
NA,TRBJ2-5,NA,TRBV20-1,SASAAWYQETQY
NA,TRBJ1-2,NA,TRBV10-3,AISERERGYGYT
NA,TRBJ2-2,TRBD1,TRBV19,ASTTGGDTGELF
NA,TRBJ2-1,TRBD2,TRBV5-5,ASSLSSGGSSYNEQF
NA,TRBJ2-2,NA,TRBV6-5,ASSLQGGEVAGELF
NA,TRBJ1-6,NA,TRBV21-1,ASTLEDTHNSPLH
NA,TRBJ2-1,TRBD2,TRBV15,ATSSSLAGGPDEQF
NA,TRBJ2-1,TRBD1,TRBV7-3,ASSKTGGFRNEQF
NA,TRBJ1-6,NA,TRBV7-9,ASSLEVGGYNSPLH
NA,TRBJ2-7,NA,TRBV18,ASSPAGAEQY
NA,TRBJ2-2,TRBD2,TRBV9,ASSVGLAPGELF
NA,TRBJ2-3,NA,TRBV24-1,ATSDSTGRTSTDTQY
NA,TRBJ1-2,NA,TRBV5-4,ASSRPTGTNDYGYT
NA,TRBJ1-5,NA,TRBV27,ASSLQEHQPQH
NA,TRBJ1-2,NA,TRBV3-1/TRBV3-2,ASSQGISGYT
NA,TRBJ1-6,TRBD1,TRBV5-1,ASSLEQGVSPLH